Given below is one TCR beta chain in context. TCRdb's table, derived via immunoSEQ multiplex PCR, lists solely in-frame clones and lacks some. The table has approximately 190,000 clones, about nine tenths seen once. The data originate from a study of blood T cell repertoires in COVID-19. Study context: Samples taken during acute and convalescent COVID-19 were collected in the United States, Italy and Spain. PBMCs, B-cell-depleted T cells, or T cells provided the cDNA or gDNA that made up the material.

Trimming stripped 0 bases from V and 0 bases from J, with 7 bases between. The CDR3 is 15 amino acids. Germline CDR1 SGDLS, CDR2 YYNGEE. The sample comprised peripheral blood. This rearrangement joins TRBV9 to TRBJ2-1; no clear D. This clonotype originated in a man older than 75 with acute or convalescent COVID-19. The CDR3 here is CASSVAVSSYNEQFF. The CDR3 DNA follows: TGTGCCAGCAGCGTAGCGGTGAGCTCCTACAATGAGCAGTTCTTC.